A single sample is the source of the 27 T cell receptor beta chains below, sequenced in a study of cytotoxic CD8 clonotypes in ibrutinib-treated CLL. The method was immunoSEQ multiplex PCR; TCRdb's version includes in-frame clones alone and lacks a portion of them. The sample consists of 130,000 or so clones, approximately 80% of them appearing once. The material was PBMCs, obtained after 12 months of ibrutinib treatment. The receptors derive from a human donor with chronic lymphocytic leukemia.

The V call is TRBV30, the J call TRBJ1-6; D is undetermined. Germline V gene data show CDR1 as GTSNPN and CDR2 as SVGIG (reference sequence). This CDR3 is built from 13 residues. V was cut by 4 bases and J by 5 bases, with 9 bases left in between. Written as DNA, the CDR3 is TGTGCCTGGACTTCGAATGATAATTCACCCCTCCACTTT. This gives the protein CAWTSNDNSPLHF.

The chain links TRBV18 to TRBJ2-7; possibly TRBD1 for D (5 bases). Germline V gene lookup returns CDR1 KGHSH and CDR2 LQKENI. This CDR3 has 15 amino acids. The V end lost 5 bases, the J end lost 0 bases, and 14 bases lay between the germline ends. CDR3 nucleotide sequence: TGTGCCAGCTCATTCGCAGGGAAGGGCTCCTACGAGCAGTACTTC. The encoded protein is CASSFAGKGSYEQYF.

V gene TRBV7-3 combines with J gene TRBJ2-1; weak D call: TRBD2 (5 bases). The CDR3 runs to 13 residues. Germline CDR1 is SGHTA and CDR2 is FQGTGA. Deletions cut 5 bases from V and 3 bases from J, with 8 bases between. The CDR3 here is CASSPDFYNEQFF. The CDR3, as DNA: TGTGCCAGCAGCCCGGACTTCTACAATGAGCAGTTCTTC.

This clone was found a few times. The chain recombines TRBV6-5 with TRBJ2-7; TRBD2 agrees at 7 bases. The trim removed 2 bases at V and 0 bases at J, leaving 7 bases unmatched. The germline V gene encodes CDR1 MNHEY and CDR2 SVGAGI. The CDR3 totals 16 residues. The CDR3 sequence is CASSYEKAGNSYEQYF. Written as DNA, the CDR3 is TGTGCCAGCAGTTACGAGAAAGCGGGGAACTCCTACGAGCAGTACTTC.

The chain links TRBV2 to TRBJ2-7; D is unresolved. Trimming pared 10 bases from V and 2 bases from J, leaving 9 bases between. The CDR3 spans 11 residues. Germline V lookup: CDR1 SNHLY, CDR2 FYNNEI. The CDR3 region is CATKDPYEQYF. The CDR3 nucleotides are TGTGCCACCAAAGACCCCTACGAGCAGTACTTC.

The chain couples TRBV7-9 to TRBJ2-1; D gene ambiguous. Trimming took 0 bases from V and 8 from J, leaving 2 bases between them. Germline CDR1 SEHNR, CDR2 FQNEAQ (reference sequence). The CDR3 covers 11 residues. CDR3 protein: CASSLADEQFF. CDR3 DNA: TGTGCCAGCAGCTTAGCGGATGAGCAGTTCTTC.

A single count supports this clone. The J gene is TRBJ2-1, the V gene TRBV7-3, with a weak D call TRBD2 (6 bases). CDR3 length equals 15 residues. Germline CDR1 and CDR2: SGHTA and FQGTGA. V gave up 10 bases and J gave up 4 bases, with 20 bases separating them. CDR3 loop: CANRSGLEGYNEQFF. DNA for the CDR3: TGTGCCAACCGGAGCGGACTGGAGGGATACAATGAGCAGTTCTTC.

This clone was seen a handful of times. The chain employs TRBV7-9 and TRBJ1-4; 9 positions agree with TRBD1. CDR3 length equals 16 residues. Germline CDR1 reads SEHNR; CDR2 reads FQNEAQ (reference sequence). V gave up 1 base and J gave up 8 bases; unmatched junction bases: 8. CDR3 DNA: TGTGCCAGCAGCTTAGACTGGGACAGGGCAAAGGAAAAACTGTTTTTT. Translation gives CASSLDWDRAKEKLFF.

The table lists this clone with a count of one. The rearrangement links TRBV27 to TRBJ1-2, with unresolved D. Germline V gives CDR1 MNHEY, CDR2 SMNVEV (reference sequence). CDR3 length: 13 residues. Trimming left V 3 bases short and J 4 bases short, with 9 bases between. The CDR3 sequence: CASSFAEGYGYTF. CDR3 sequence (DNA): TGTGCCAGCAGTTTTGCGGAAGGCTATGGCTACACCTTC.

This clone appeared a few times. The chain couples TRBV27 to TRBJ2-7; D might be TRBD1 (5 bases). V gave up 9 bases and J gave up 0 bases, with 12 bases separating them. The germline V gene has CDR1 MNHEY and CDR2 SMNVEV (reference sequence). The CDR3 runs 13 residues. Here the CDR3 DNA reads TGTGCCAGTTCTGGGGCTAACTCCTACGAGCAGTACTTC. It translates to CASSGANSYEQYF.

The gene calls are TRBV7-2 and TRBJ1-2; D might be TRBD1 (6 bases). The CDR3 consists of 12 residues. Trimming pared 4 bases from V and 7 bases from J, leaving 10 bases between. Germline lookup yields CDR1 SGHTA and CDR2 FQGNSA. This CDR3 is CASSSGVGGYTF. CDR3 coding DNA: TGTGCCAGCAGCTCAGGGGTGGGTGGCTACACCTTC.

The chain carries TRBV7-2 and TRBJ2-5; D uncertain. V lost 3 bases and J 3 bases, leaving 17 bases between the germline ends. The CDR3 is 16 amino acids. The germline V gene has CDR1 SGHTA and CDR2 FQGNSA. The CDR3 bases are TGTGCCAGCAGCTTCCGGGCCGCCACCATCAAAGAGACCCAGTACTTC. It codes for CASSFRAATIKETQYF.

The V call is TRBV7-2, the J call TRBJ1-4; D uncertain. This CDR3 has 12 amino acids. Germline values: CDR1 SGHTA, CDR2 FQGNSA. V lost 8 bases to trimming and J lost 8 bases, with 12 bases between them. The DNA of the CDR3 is TGTGCCAGCGGCCCCTTCGGGGAAAAACTGTTTTTT. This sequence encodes CASGPFGEKLFF.

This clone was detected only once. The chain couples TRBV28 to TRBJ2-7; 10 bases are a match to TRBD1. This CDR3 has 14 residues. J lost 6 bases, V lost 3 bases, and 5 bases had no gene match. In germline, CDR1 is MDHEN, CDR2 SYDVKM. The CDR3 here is CASSFLDRGIEQYF. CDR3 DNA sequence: TGTGCCAGCAGTTTTCTGGACAGGGGGATCGAGCAGTACTTC.

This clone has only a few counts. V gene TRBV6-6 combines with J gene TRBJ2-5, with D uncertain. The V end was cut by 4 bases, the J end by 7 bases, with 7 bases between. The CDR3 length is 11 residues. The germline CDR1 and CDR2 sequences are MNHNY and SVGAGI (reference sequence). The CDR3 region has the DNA TGTGCCAGCAGTTCTCTGGGGACCCAGTACTTC. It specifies CASSSLGTQYF.

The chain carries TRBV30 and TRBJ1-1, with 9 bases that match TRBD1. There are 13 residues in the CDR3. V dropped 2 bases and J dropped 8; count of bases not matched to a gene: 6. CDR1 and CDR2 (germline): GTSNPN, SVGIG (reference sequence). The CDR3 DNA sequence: TGTGCCTGGAGTCAAAATACAGGGGGCGAAGCTTTCTTT. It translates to CAWSQNTGGEAFF.

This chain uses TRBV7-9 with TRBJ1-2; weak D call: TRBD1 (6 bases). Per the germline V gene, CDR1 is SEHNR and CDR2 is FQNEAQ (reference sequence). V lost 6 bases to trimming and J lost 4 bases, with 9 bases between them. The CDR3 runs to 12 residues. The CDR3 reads CASRQDSYGYTF. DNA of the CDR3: TGTGCCAGCAGACAGGACAGCTATGGCTACACCTTC.

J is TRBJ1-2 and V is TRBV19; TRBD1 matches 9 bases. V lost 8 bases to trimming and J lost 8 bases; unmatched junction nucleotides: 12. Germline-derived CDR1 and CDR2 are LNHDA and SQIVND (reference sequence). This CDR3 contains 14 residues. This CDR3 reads CASVQQGAGQGYTF. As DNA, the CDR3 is TGTGCCAGTGTTCAACAGGGGGCGGGTCAAGGCTACACCTTC.

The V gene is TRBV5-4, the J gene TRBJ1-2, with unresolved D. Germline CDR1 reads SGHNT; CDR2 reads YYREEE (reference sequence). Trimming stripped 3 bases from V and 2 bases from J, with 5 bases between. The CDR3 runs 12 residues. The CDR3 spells CASSSDNYGYTF. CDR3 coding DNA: TGTGCCAGCAGCTCTGACAACTATGGCTACACCTTC.

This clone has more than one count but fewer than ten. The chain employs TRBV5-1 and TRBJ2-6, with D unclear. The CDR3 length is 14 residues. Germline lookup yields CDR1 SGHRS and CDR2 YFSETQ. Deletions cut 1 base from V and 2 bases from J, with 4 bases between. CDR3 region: CASSLFTGANVLTF. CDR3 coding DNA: TGCGCCAGCAGCTTGTTTACTGGGGCCAACGTCCTGACTTTC. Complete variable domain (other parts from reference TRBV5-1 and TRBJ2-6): KAGVTQTPRYLIKTRGQQVTLSCSPISGHRSVSWYQQTPGQGLQFLFEYFSETQRNKGNFPGRFSGRQFSNSRSEMNVSTLELGDSALYLCASSLFTGANVLTFGAGSRLTVL.

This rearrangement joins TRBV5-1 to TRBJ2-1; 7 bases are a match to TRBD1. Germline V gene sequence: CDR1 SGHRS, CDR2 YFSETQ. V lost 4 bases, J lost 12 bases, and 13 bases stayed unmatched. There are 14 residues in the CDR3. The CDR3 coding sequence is TGCGCCAGCAGCCCACCGACCGACAGGGCGGGGCAGTTCTTC. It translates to CASSPPTDRAGQFF.

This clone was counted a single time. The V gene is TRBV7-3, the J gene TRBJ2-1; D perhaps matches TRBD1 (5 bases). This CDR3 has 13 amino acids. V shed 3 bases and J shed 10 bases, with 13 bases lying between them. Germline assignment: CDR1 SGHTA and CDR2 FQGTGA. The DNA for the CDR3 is TGTGCCAGCAGCTTGGGGCACGGTTGGGAGCAGTTCTTC. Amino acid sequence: CASSLGHGWEQFF.

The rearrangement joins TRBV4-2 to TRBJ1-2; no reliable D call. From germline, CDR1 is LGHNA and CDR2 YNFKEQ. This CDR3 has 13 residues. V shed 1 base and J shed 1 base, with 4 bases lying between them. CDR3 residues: CASSQVLNYGYTF. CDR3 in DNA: TGTGCCAGCAGCCAAGTTCTTAACTATGGCTACACCTTC.

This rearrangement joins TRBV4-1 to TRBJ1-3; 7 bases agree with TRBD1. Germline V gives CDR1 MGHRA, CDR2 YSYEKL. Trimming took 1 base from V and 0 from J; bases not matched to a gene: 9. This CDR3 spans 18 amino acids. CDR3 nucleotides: TGCGCCAGCAGCCAAGTGGTCAGGGGGTACCTCTCTGGAAACACCATATATTTT. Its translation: CASSQVVRGYLSGNTIYF.

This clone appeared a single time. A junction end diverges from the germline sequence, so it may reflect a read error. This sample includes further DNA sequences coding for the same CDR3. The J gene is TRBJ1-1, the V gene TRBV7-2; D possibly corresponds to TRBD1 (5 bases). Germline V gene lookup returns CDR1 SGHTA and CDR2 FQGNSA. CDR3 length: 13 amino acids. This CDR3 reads CASSLYRNTEAFF. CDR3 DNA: TGTGCCAGCAGCTTATACAGGAACACCGAAGCTTTCTTT.

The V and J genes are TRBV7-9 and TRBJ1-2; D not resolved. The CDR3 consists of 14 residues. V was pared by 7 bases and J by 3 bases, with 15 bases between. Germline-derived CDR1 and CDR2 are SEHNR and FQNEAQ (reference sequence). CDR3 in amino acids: CASTPKNGDYGYTF. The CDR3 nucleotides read TGTGCCAGCACCCCTAAAAACGGGGACTATGGCTACACCTTC.

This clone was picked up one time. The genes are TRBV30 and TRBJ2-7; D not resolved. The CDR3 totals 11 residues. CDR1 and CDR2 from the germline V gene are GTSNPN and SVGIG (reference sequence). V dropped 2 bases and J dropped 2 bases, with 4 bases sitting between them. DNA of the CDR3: TGTGCCTGGAGTCACACCTACGAGCAGTACTTC. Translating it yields CAWSHTYEQYF.